This T cell receptor (beta chain) was sequenced for a study of blood T cells in healthy people across ages. The CDR3 covers 14 residues. Primers used in a second PCR of about 7 to 12 cycles were a sample-barcoded 5' primer and a J-beta primer mix. MiXCR was run by TCRdb on the 5' RACE reads, yielding one entry per CDR3 protein. The sample holds some 900,000 distinct CDR3 sequences, 29% seen once. Comment on this clonotype: What it recognizes is unknown. This could be a read error, since a much larger clone is one nucleotide away.

General observations from the study: Both naive CD4+ cell counts and diversity were greater in long-lived donors than in aged donors.

Source material: blood. The TCR sequence derives from a woman older than 75 in good health. V usage is TRBV12-3 or TRBV12-4 and J usage is TRBJ1-2; unclear D gene. CDR3: CAGSLARGPYGYTF. In DNA, the CDR3 is TGTGCCGGCAGTTTAGCGAGAGGCCCCTATGGCTACACCTTC.